The rows below give T cell receptor beta chains drawn from one sample of a study of blood T cell repertoires in COVID-19. Only in-frame clones appear in the TCRdb table, and some are missing; sequencing was by immunoSEQ multiplex PCR. This table has around 200,000 clones, around 89% appearing once. Input material: PBMCs or T cells enriched from blood (not recorded which). Source of these receptors: a man aged 25 to 45 who had recovered from COVID-19. The CDR3 runs from the conserved cysteine through the conserved F or W. The D gene is left open where the match is weak. Not all rows give a size; the values are once, few, many and, for expanded clones, a class.

V: TRBV18; J: TRBJ1-2; D: -; size: -; DNA: TGTGCCAGCTCATCCACAGGGAATAACTATGGCTACACCTTC; CDR3: CASSSTGNNYGYTF
V: TRBV5-1; J: TRBJ2-7; D: TRBD1; size: -; DNA: TGCGCCAGCAGCTTCACAGGGGGTGGTACGTCCGAGCAGTACTTC; CDR3: CASSFTGGGTSEQYF
V: TRBV10-3; J: TRBJ2-7; D: TRBD1; size: -; DNA: TGTGCCATCAGGCCGGGACAGGGGGCTACATCCTACGAGCAGTACTTC; CDR3: CAIRPGQGATSYEQYF
V: TRBV7-9; J: TRBJ2-1; D: TRBD2; size: -; DNA: TGTGCCAGCAGCCTAGGGACTAGCGGGAGCTATGAGCAGTTCTTC; CDR3: CASSLGTSGSYEQFF
V: TRBV12-3/TRBV12-4; J: TRBJ1-2; D: -; size: -; DNA: TGTGCCAGCAGTTCCAGGGTTAACTATGGCTACACCTTC; CDR3: CASSSRVNYGYTF
V: TRBV9; J: TRBJ2-5; D: -; size: -; DNA: TGTGCCAGCAGCGTAGCCAGGGAAGAGACCCAGTACTTC; CDR3: CASSVAREETQYF
V: TRBV6-5; J: TRBJ2-5; D: -; size: -; DNA: TGTGCCAGCAAGCTTACAGGGTCGGCCCAGTACTTC; CDR3: CASKLTGSAQYF
V: TRBV10-3; J: TRBJ1-5; D: -; size: once; DNA: TGTGCCATCAGTGAAGTGAGAAATAGCAATCAGCCCCAGCATTTT; CDR3: CAISEVRNSNQPQHF
V: TRBV28; J: TRBJ1-5; D: TRBD1; size: -; DNA: TGTGCCAGCAGTCGGACAGGGCTATATCAGCCCCAGCATTTT; CDR3: CASSRTGLYQPQHF
V: TRBV10-2; J: TRBJ1-5; D: TRBD1; size: -; DNA: TGCGCCAGCAGTGAGTCGCGTCCAGGGGGCTTGGGAGTTAATCAGCCCCAGCATTTT; CDR3: CASSESRPGGLGVNQPQHF
V: TRBV7-9; J: TRBJ1-6; D: -; size: -; DNA: TGTGCCAGCAGCTTAGTGGGGAGTCTCACCAATTCACCCCTCCACTTT; CDR3: CASSLVGSLTNSPLHF
V: TRBV19; J: TRBJ1-4; D: TRBD1; size: once; DNA: TGTGCCAGTAGTATACAGGGGGGTGAAAAACTGTTTTTT; CDR3: CASSIQGGEKLFF
V: TRBV10-3; J: TRBJ1-5; D: -; size: -; DNA: TGTGCCATCAGTGATTCGGGGAGAGAGGATCAGCCCCAGCATTTT; CDR3: CAISDSGREDQPQHF
V: TRBV29-1; J: TRBJ1-1; D: -; size: -; DNA: TGCAGCGTTGATTCAGGGTTGAACACTGAAGCTTTCTTT; CDR3: CSVDSGLNTEAFF
V: TRBV3-1/TRBV3-2; J: TRBJ1-3; D: -; size: -; DNA: TGTGCCAGCAGCCCCGGGTCCCCAGGGAACACCATATATTTT; CDR3: CASSPGSPGNTIYF
V: TRBV5-1; J: TRBJ2-6; D: TRBD1; size: -; DNA: TGCGCCAGCAGCCCTAAAGGACAGGCGGCCCTAAATACTCCTGGGGCCAACGTCCTGACTTTC; CDR3: CASSPKGQAALNTPGANVLTF
V: TRBV7-9; J: TRBJ2-7; D: TRBD1; size: -; DNA: TGTGCCAGCAGCTTAGAGGGGACAGGGGCCGAGCAGTACTTC; CDR3: CASSLEGTGAEQYF
V: TRBV28; J: TRBJ2-5; D: TRBD2; size: -; DNA: TGTGCCAGCAGTCCCCAGGGCGGGAGGGCCGGAGAGACCCAGTACTTC; CDR3: CASSPQGGRAGETQYF
V: TRBV9; J: TRBJ2-7; D: -; size: -; DNA: TGTGCCAGCAGCGCCGCCGGGACATCCTACGAGCAGTACTTC; CDR3: CASSAAGTSYEQYF
V: TRBV2; J: TRBJ1-2; D: -; size: -; DNA: TGTGCCAGCATAGGGGGAGTTAACTATGGCTACACCTTC; CDR3: CASIGGVNYGYTF
V: TRBV6-5; J: TRBJ1-2; D: -; size: few; DNA: TGTGCCAGCAGTTTAGGGGTTAACTATGGCTACACCTTC; CDR3: CASSLGVNYGYTF
V: TRBV6-5; J: TRBJ1-2; D: -; size: -; DNA: TGTGCCACTCCGCCCTCCGTCCCTTCGGGAGGCTACACCTTC; CDR3: CATPPSVPSGGYTF
V: TRBV19; J: TRBJ2-2; D: TRBD1; size: -; DNA: TGTGCCAGTAGTACGAAACAGGGGACCGGGGAGCTGTTTTTT; CDR3: CASSTKQGTGELFF
V: TRBV6-2/TRBV6-3; J: TRBJ1-1; D: TRBD1; size: -; DNA: TGTGCCAGCAGTTACTCCGGCAGGGGGTTATCCGGCCGATCCGGGGCTTTCTTT; CDR3: CASSYSGRGLSGRSGAFF
V: TRBV19; J: TRBJ2-7; D: -; size: -; DNA: TGTGCCAGTACCCTCGGGCCTTTCGGGGACGAGCAGTACTTC; CDR3: CASTLGPFGDEQYF
V: TRBV19; J: TRBJ2-5; D: -; size: -; DNA: TGTGCCAGTAGTATCTATTCGGGCCAAGAGACCCAGTACTTC; CDR3: CASSIYSGQETQYF
V: TRBV20-1; J: TRBJ2-3; D: TRBD2; size: -; DNA: TGCAGTGCTAGTGTACTAGCGGGCACAGATACGCAGTATTTT; CDR3: CSASVLAGTDTQYF
V: TRBV20-1; J: TRBJ2-7; D: -; size: -; DNA: TGCAGTGCTAGTGAATACTATACTAGCTCCTACGAGCAGTACTTC; CDR3: CSASEYYTSSYEQYF
V: TRBV6-5; J: TRBJ1-5; D: -; size: few; DNA: TGTGCCAGCAGTTACTCTGCGAGCGATAGCAATCAGCCCCAGCATTTT; CDR3: CASSYSASDSNQPQHF
V: TRBV4-1; J: TRBJ2-3; D: -; size: once; DNA: TGCGCCAGCAGCCAAGAACGGTCGAGCACAGATACGCAGTATTTT; CDR3: CASSQERSSTDTQYF
V: TRBV24-1; J: TRBJ1-5; D: -; size: few; DNA: TGTGCCACCAGTGCCGGGAAGGGACAGCCCCAGCATTTT; CDR3: CATSAGKGQPQHF
V: TRBV7-9; J: TRBJ2-1; D: TRBD1; size: many; DNA: TGTGCCAGCAGCGCAGGGACAGGAACCTACAATGAGCAGTTCTTC; CDR3: CASSAGTGTYNEQFF
V: TRBV6-1; J: TRBJ2-5; D: TRBD1; size: -; DNA: TGTGCCAGCAGTGCCCGGACAGGGGTGAACCAAGAGACCCAGTACTTC; CDR3: CASSARTGVNQETQYF
V: TRBV19; J: TRBJ2-3; D: TRBD2; size: -; DNA: TGTGCCACCTCAATCGGACTAGCACAAGATACGCAGTATTTT; CDR3: CATSIGLAQDTQYF
V: TRBV29-1; J: TRBJ2-2; D: -; size: -; DNA: TGCAGCGCTGAAAGCCCGGGACAATTAACCGGGGAGCTGTTTTTT; CDR3: CSAESPGQLTGELFF
V: TRBV28; J: TRBJ2-3; D: -; size: -; DNA: TGTGCCAGCAGTTTAATTGGGGCGATTAGCACAGATACGCAGTATTTT; CDR3: CASSLIGAISTDTQYF
V: TRBV5-1; J: TRBJ1-6; D: -; size: few; DNA: TGCGCCAGCAGCTTGGCGCAGAATAATTCACCCCTCCACTTT; CDR3: CASSLAQNNSPLHF
V: TRBV27; J: TRBJ2-1; D: TRBD2; size: -; DNA: TGTGCCAGCAGTTTATCTCTAGCGGGGAGTTACAATGAGCAGTTCTTC; CDR3: CASSLSLAGSYNEQFF
V: TRBV9; J: TRBJ2-7; D: TRBD1; size: -; DNA: TGTGCCAGCAGCCCGGGACAGGGTGAGGACGAGCAGTACTTC; CDR3: CASSPGQGEDEQYF
V: TRBV3-1/TRBV3-2; J: TRBJ1-2; D: TRBD1; size: -; DNA: TGTGCCAGCAGCAACAGGGGCAGTGGCTACACCTTC; CDR3: CASSNRGSGYTF
V: TRBV5-4; J: TRBJ2-5; D: -; size: -; DNA: TGTGCCAGCAGCGGCCTGGGGCAGGGGTTAGAGACCCAGTACTTC; CDR3: CASSGLGQGLETQYF
V: TRBV27; J: TRBJ2-1; D: TRBD2; size: -; DNA: TGTGCCAGCAGCCAAGGGACTAGCGGGACAAATGAGCAGTTCTTC; CDR3: CASSQGTSGTNEQFF
V: TRBV5-1; J: TRBJ2-7; D: -; size: -; DNA: TGCGCCAGCAGCTTGGAGGGATCGGGGTACGAGCAGTACTTC; CDR3: CASSLEGSGYEQYF
V: TRBV30; J: TRBJ1-2; D: -; size: -; DNA: TGTGCCTGGAGTGCACGGCACTCAGGTACCACCTTC; CDR3: CAWSARHSGTTF
V: TRBV5-4; J: TRBJ1-1; D: -; size: -; DNA: TGTGCCAGCAGCTTGGCCGGACAGCGCCTCGCAGATGCTTTCTTT; CDR3: CASSLAGQRLADAFF
V: TRBV30; J: TRBJ2-3; D: TRBD2; size: -; DNA: TGTGCCTGGAGTGTACGGGGGGCAGATACGCAGTATTTT; CDR3: CAWSVRGADTQYF
V: TRBV5-5; J: TRBJ2-7; D: -; size: -; DNA: TGTGCCAGCCGGACGTTAGACAGCGAGCAGTACTTC; CDR3: CASRTLDSEQYF
V: TRBV30; J: TRBJ2-5; D: -; size: -; DNA: TGTGCCTGGAGTCTTACTCGGGAGACCCAGTACTTC; CDR3: CAWSLTRETQYF
V: TRBV14; J: TRBJ2-1; D: -; size: -; DNA: TGTGCCAGCAGCCAAATAACCGGCTACAATGAGCAGTTCTTC; CDR3: CASSQITGYNEQFF
V: TRBV5-8; J: TRBJ1-1; D: TRBD1; size: -; DNA: TGTGCCAGCAGCCTCGACGTAGAAACAGGGGTGGCTGAAGCTTTCTTT; CDR3: CASSLDVETGVAEAFF
V: TRBV7-2; J: TRBJ2-3; D: -; size: -; DNA: TGTGCCAGCAGTTTACTGATCAGCGGGAGCACAGATACGCAGTATTTT; CDR3: CASSLLISGSTDTQYF
V: TRBV4-3; J: TRBJ1-2; D: -; size: -; DNA: TGCGCCAGCAGCCAAGATGTCGTAGGGGTGTATGGCTACACCTTC; CDR3: CASSQDVVGVYGYTF
V: TRBV11-3; J: TRBJ2-1; D: TRBD2; size: few; DNA: TGTGCCAGCAGCAAATCTAGCGGGAGTAACAATGAGCAGTTCTTC; CDR3: CASSKSSGSNNEQFF
V: TRBV4-2; J: TRBJ1-1; D: -; size: -; DNA: TGTGCCAGCAGCCAAGATCCCGGTCATAGTGAGGACACTGAAGCTTTCTTT; CDR3: CASSQDPGHSEDTEAFF
V: TRBV28; J: TRBJ2-7; D: TRBD2; size: -; DNA: TGTGCCAACCCTCCAACCAGCGGGAGCCACGAGCAGTACTTC; CDR3: CANPPTSGSHEQYF
V: TRBV12-3/TRBV12-4; J: TRBJ1-1; D: -; size: -; DNA: TGTGCCAGCAGTTTTTCGGGGGTCGGTGAAGCTTTCTTT; CDR3: CASSFSGVGEAFF
V: TRBV2; J: TRBJ1-2; D: -; size: -; DNA: TGTGCCAGCAGTCGGGGTGAGAAGAGCGGCTACACCTTC; CDR3: CASSRGEKSGYTF